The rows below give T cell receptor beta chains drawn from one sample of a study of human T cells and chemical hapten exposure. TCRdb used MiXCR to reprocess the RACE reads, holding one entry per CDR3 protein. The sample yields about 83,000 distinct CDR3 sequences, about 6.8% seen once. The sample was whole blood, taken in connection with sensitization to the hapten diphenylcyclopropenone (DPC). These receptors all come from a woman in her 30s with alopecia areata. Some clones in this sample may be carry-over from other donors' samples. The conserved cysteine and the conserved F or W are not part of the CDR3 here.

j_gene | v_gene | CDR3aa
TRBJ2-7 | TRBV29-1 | SVSTGSGEQY
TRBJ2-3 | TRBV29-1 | SIARDADTDTQY
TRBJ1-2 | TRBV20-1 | SARARGSIGGYT
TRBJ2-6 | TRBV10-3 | AISESTGAGANVLT
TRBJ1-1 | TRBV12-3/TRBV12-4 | ASNNRDSGEAF
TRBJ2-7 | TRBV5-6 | ASSLRAGAHYEQY
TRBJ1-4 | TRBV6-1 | ASSETGSLATNEKLF
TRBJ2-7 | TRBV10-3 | AISESRLIDEQY
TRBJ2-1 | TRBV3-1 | ASSQGSSYNEQF
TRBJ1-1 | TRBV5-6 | ASSKVDGAEAF
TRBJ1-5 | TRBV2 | ASSEVRRQPQH
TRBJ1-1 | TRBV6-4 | ASSVRDGNEAF
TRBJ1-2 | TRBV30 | AWSESGASGGYT
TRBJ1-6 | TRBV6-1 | ASSSGPNSPLN
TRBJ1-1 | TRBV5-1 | ASSLDGRANTEAF
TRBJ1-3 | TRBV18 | ASSTGTTRNTIY
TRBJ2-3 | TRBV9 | ASSVGGYSTDTQY
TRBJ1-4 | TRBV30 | AWSPGPGSEKLF
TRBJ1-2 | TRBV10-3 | AIRGQADGYT
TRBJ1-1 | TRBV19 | ASSQGHSRAF
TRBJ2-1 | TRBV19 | ASTTGLAYNEQF
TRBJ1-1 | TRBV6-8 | ASSYWLRPGQTEAF
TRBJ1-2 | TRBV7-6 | ASSPRQGNLYGYT
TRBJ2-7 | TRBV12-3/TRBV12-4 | ASSLRQTTQYEQY
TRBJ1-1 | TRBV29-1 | SVWDRGFTEAF
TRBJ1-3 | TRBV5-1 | ASSLATIGTTTSGNTIY
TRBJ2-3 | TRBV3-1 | ASSQDWGSITDTQY
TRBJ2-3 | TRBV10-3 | AIREGQLITDTQY
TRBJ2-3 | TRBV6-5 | ASSYGAGGGTDTQY
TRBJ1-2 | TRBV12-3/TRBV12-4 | ASSLNLDIDYGYT
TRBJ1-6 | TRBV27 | ASRDSNSPLH